This T cell receptor (beta chain) was sequenced during a study of cytomegalovirus exposure and HLA in healthy donors (dated by TCRdb to about 2017). Context from the whole study: An earlier analysis of more than 550 of the donors reported approximately 300 Gb of sequence data and approximately 120 million unique TCR beta sequences obtained from about 200 million T cells. Among 398 genotyped donors of the cohort, an average of around 240,000 unique TCR beta nucleotide sequences were sequenced per donor, around 20% of them non-productive. Class I and class II HLA loci were covered by the typing at four-digit resolution. The study used immunosequencing to profile the T cell repertoires of approximately 650 subjects and linked those repertoires to cytomegalovirus serostatus. The number of donors typed differed by locus, with about 629-640 for A, B, C, DRB1 and DQB1, more than 500 for DQA1, some 570 for DPA1, and some 440 for DPB1. A later analysis re-analyzed previously published TCR beta repertoires from 650 to 800 donors and added high-resolution HLA genotyping to study TCR occurrence patterns. An early release covering 550 to 700 HLA-typed donors comprised about 310 gigabases of sequencing data and tens of millions of unique TCR sequences. Genome-wide SNP genotypes for about 65% of the roughly 670 donors were used in a later genetic analysis, which treated that subset as a discovery cohort. All discovery cohort repertoires had been generated using a single sequencing platform. The aim of the study was to test whether cataloging public T cell receptors could identify signatures of past pathogen exposure. Of the roughly 390 genotyped donors, 65% to 90% were placed in the genetic ancestry cluster associated with self-reported Caucasian donors. An earlier analysis of 587 of the donors used high-throughput TCR beta sequencing to judge whether each TCR beta V gene segment behaved as functional or pseudogenic. Because of strong linkage in the cohort, four to six DR-DQ haplotypes were treated as single units for association and clustering. Donor age, sex, ethnicity and CMV serostatus were compiled alongside the repertoire data. In addition to the first cohort of about 650 subjects, a separate validation cohort of 130 or so different subjects was used. The study combined high-throughput TCR immunosequencing, statistical association of individual TCRs with disease status, and machine learning to predict cytomegalovirus infection status. In the later analysis, no new phenotypic data were used to find candidate immune exposures; instead, reliance was placed on TCR beta sequences and their occurrence across donors.

Notes on this clone: The antigen this receptor binds is unknown. The record has no base qualities; no much larger clone is one base away.

The library was built by means of the immunoSEQ multiplex PCR assay. The multiplex PCR relied on a mix of 60 forward primers for TCR Vbeta segments and 13 reverse primers for TCR Jbeta segments. The CDR3 region of rearranged TCR beta genes was amplified from genomic DNA with a multiplex PCR assay. Amplified TCR beta libraries were sequenced as 87-base-pair reads on the Illumina HiSeq System. Turning to the authors' computational methods: A later analysis tallied 80 million to 95 million unique TCR beta chains across the approximately 670 repertoires, and approximately 9.9 million of those chains were shared by two or more donors. A nearest-neighbor algorithm error-corrected the raw reads and collapsed the reads into unique sequences, merging closely related sequences to remove PCR and sequencing errors. Alignment of CDR3 sequences to IMGT reference sequences was used to assign V, D and J gene segments. For a sequence to be retained, at least a six-nucleotide match to both a V gene segment and a J gene segment was required. A rearrangement counted as productive if the CDR3 had no stop codons and remained in frame with V and J, and every other rearrangement counted as non-productive. CDR3 was defined by IMGT convention, running from the second conserved V-encoded cysteine to the conserved J-encoded phenylalanine. The earlier analysis of 587 of the donors excluded any sequence lacking an unambiguous match to a single V gene segment. An earlier analysis of approximately 590 of the donors called V segments functional above 56.7% productive rearrangements and segregating when the between-donor standard deviation exceeded 5%. A statistical classification framework was built to diagnose cytomegalovirus status from the catalog of TCR beta chain sequences. A later analysis assigned V and J genes by comparing TCR nucleotide sequences with IMGT/GENE-DB human TR gene sequences. A later analysis assigned CDR3 sequences and most-parsimonious VDJ recombination scenarios with the TCRdist pipeline. In a later analysis, each TCR beta chain was defined by its CDR3 amino acid sequence together with its V-gene family, and reads lacking a unique V-gene family were excluded. A later analysis removed several hundred highly shared, low-generation-probability nucleotide sequences to deal with suspected cross-contamination and a sequencing artifact. In a later analysis, a clonal expansion index was calculated for each public chain from normalized within-repertoire ranks of inferred template counts. A later analysis computed generation probabilities with a VDJ recombination model fitted to out-of-frame rearrangements, and checked the results against IGoR. In a later analysis, TCR-TCR, TCR-HLA and TCR-CMV co-occurrence was scored with hypergeometric tests, and a repertoire-size bias correction was applied to TCR pairs. A later analysis estimated false discovery rates by permuting HLA or CMV assignments 20 times. A later analysis grouped co-occurring TCRs with DBSCAN, adding TCRdist sequence similarity when clustering within HLA-allele-positive subsets. Repertoires with fewer than 30,000 or more than 120,000 public chains were left out of co-occurrence clustering, as were a handful of repertoires with anomalous nucleotide sharing. TCRdb stores this immuneACCESS table with in-frame sequences only. Part of the clones is absent; in the studies checked, under half of the shortfall reflects unresolved V genes, and no reason is known for the rest. D and trimming were read from the DNA, whereas the V and J calls and clone size are those reported in that table. The sample yields 170,000 or so clones; over 75% were counted once. The top ten clones comprise approximately 1.6% of the sample.

Overall study outcomes, separate from this receptor: An association between a missense DCLRE1C variant and V-gene and J-gene trimming of TCR beta chains was found in a later genetic analysis and replicated in an independent cohort. According to a later analysis, parvovirus B19, influenza, CMV and Epstein-Barr virus appeared linked to several top co-occurrence clusters. A later genetic analysis reported fewer N-insertions in productive TCRs among donors in an Asian-associated ancestry cluster than the 666-donor mean. In a later analysis, most CMV-associated TCR beta chains were found to appear HLA-restricted, with HLA associations seemingly driven largely by CMV exposure. A cluster of highly shared sequence variants was judged likely to represent a technical artifact of the sequencing pipeline. A later analysis associated 17,000 or so TCR beta sequences with specific HLA alleles at a false discovery rate of 0.05. For the cohort, immune exposure information was limited to CMV serostatus. Presence/absence analyses assumed roughly uniform sequencing depth across donors, an assumption that may not hold. Some IMGT-functional V segments, including TRBV6-2 and TRBV6-3, could not be told apart with the 87-base-pair reads, so those segments were excluded. In an earlier analysis of 587 of the donors, most TCR beta V segments appeared in productive rearrangements about 87% or about 30% of the time, broadly matching IMGT annotations. A total of 150 to 200 TCR beta chains were listed by the study as associated with cytomegalovirus. A later analysis found that HLA-associated TCR beta chains were more clonally expanded and had lower generation probabilities than equally common non-associated chains. In this cohort, only TCR beta chains were sequenced, and detectable features were limited by the absence of alpha or paired-chain data. The earlier analysis of about 600 of the donors excluded fewer than 20 rarely observed V segments, including chromosome 9 orphons, because counts were too low. Strong co-occurrence of HLA alleles, especially DR and DQ, made assigning TCR associations to individual alleles difficult. Because HLA typing was unavailable for some donors at each locus, only the typed subset was used in association tests. A few of the identified cytomegalovirus-associated TCR beta chains were confirmed in vitro to be specific for cytomegalovirus antigens. Linkage disequilibrium might explain the correlated functional status among segregating V segments, but an unknown experimental factor could not be excluded. The classifier was reported to diagnose cytomegalovirus status with high specificity and sensitivity in both the original cohort and the validation cohort. It was suggested by the authors that the approach could potentially be generalized to other disease states and immunological phenotypes. In a later analysis, the rate of TCR association differed among HLA loci, with DRB1 alleles having the most associated TCRs and HLA-C alleles having the fewest. Most TCR sequences were seen in very few donors, while some public TCRs were found in many individuals. A further reported finding was that TCR beta sequences accurately predicted the HLA-A and HLA-B alleles for most subjects in the first cohort.

The cohort consisted of hundreds of healthy bone marrow donors. At the time of sampling, all cohort members were nominally healthy, though unrecorded immune exposures were likely present. The donor tested CMV seronegative and was one of the 352 seronegative cohort members. Each donor provided a peripheral blood sample, and peripheral blood mononuclear cells were used for TCR beta sequencing. The Qiagen DNeasy Blood Extraction Kit was used to extract genomic DNA from the blood cell samples. The CDR3, from cysteine to phenylalanine, totals 15 residues. The kept DNA is CDR3 alone, 45 bases in frame from the first base. The germline V gene (reference sequence) yields WNHNN for CDR1 and SYGVQD for CDR2. V is trimmed back by 7 bases and J by 5 bases, and the junction contains 10 bases that no gene match accounts for.

The chain was built from TRBV10-1 and TRBJ2-5; TRBD2 matches 10 bases in the middle. Sequencing was done on a sample of PBMCs. This clonotype was sampled from a woman aged 25 to 39 in good health and CMV-seronegative. Here the CDR3 is given as CASTDRAGGHETQYF. The DNA sequence reads TGCGCCAGCACCGACCGAGCGGGAGGGCATGAGACCCAGTACTTC.